The rows below give T cell receptor beta chains drawn from one sample of a study of T cells in Graves' hyperthyroidism and ophthalmopathy. A single record per CDR3 protein comes from TCRdb applying MiXCR to the multiplex PCR reads. Here the sample spans a few hundred thousand distinct CDR3 sequences, around a sixth being singletons. The sequenced sample consisted of blood. Every receptor here comes from a woman in her 40s with Graves' ophthalmopathy. Each CDR3 is given with its conserved first and last residue. D genes are given only for firm matches. Only some rows state a clone size, as once, few, many or a class for expanded clones.

TRBV5-1,TRBJ1-2,NA,many,TGCGCCAGCAGCATAGATCCCCGCTACGGCTACACCTTC,CASSIDPRYGYTF
TRBV4-1,TRBJ2-5,NA,many,TGCGCCAGCAGCCAAGAGCTGATAGGAAGGTACGGGACCCAGTACTTC,CASSQELIGRYGTQYF
TRBV12-3/TRBV12-4,TRBJ2-4,TRBD1,NA,TGTGCCAGCAGCACCGGGACAGGGATCACCATTCAGTACTTC,CASSTGTGITIQYF
TRBV29-1,TRBJ2-7,TRBD2,many,TGCAGCGTTCAGACTAGCGGGGGAACCTACGAGCAGTACTTC,CSVQTSGGTYEQYF
TRBV3-1,TRBJ2-3,TRBD2,many,TGTGCCAGCAGCCAAGATTGCGGACTAGCGGGAGAAGGGGAAGATACGCAGTATTTT,CASSQDCGLAGEGEDTQYF
TRBV6-1,TRBJ1-5,NA,many,TGTGCCAGCAGCCCTCGGGGGAGGTATCAGCCCCAGCATTTT,CASSPRGRYQPQHF
TRBV6-1,TRBJ1-5,NA,many,TGTGCCAGCAGTAAAACTACAGGGTCGAATCAGCCCCAGCATTTT,CASSKTTGSNQPQHF
TRBV6-5,TRBJ2-4,TRBD1,many,TGTGCCAGCAGTTACTTCAAGGGGGCAACCAAAAACATTCAGTACTTC,CASSYFKGATKNIQYF
TRBV11-2,TRBJ1-5,NA,many,TGTGCCAGCAGCTTAGTTGGAGGGGGTGGGCAGCCCCAGCATTTT,CASSLVGGGGQPQHF
TRBV6-2/TRBV6-3,TRBJ2-7,NA,many,TGTGCCAGCACCAACTCAGTGCGGCACGAGCAGTACTTC,CASTNSVRHEQYF
TRBV15,TRBJ2-5,NA,many,TGTGCCACCAGCAGAGATTACGGCCGGAAAGAGACCCAGTACTTC,CATSRDYGRKETQYF
TRBV11-2,TRBJ1-3,TRBD1,many,TGTGCCAGCAGCCCATTCGACAGGGGGCCTGGAAACACCATATATTTT,CASSPFDRGPGNTIYF
TRBV2,TRBJ2-7,NA,many,TGTGCCAGCAGTGAAGCGCTTCGGGGGAAGCAGTACTTC,CASSEALRGKQYF
TRBV6-1,TRBJ2-3,TRBD2,many,TGTGCCAGCACGGGTCGAGCGGGAGGAGCAGATACGCAGTATTTT,CASTGRAGGADTQYF
TRBV7-2,TRBJ1-1,NA,NA,TGTGCCAGCAGCTTAGGGTTCAGGGGTATTGAAGCTTTCTTT,CASSLGFRGIEAFF
TRBV9,TRBJ2-7,TRBD1,NA,TGTGCCAGCAGCGTCGGGACAGCGGAGATCTACGAGCAGTACTTC,CASSVGTAEIYEQYF
TRBV6-5,TRBJ2-7,TRBD2,NA,TGTGCCAGCAGTTCCGGACTAGAGAAGTACTTC,CASSSGLEKYF
TRBV10-2,TRBJ1-2,NA,many,TGCGCCAGCAGTGATTTTAGTCGGAACAGGGTGGATGGCTACACCTTC,CASSDFSRNRVDGYTF
TRBV12-3/TRBV12-4,TRBJ2-7,TRBD2,NA,TGTGCCAGCAGCAGACTAGCGGGAGTCCCCTACGAGCAGTACTTC,CASSRLAGVPYEQYF
TRBV27,TRBJ1-6,NA,many,TGTGCCAGCTCGGAGCAGCCTCTGGATAATTCACCCCTCCACTTT,CASSEQPLDNSPLHF
TRBV27,TRBJ2-5,NA,NA,TGTGCCAGCAGTTACTCGAGAGGACTCACTCAAGAGACCCAGTACTTC,CASSYSRGLTQETQYF
TRBV7-2,TRBJ2-7,NA,many,TGTGCCAGCAGTTCCACACTAGGATGGGCCGCCGAGCAGTACTTC,CASSSTLGWAAEQYF
TRBV12-3/TRBV12-4,TRBJ1-1,NA,NA,TGTGCCAGCAAGGTCCCAGGGAACACTGAAGCTTCCTTT,CASKVPGNTEASF
TRBV20-1,TRBJ2-7,TRBD2,many,TGCAGTGCTAGGGGGACTAGCGGTACCTACGAGCAGTACTTC,CSARGTSGTYEQYF
TRBV6-1,TRBJ1-1,NA,many,TGTGCCAGCAGTGATGTTTTGGGCCCCCTGTCCCAAGCTTTCTTT,CASSDVLGPLSQAFF
TRBV6-1,TRBJ2-7,NA,NA,TGTGCCAGCGGGCGGGAAGTCTACGAGCAGTACTTC,CASGREVYEQYF
TRBV12-3/TRBV12-4,TRBJ2-7,NA,many,TGTGCCAGCAGTTTTCTCACTAGCTACGAGCAGTACTTC,CASSFLTSYEQYF
TRBV30,TRBJ2-7,NA,many,TGTGCCTGGAGAGAAGGACAGAGGAGCTCCTACGAGCAGTACTTC,CAWREGQRSSYEQYF
TRBV6-1,TRBJ2-3,NA,many,TGTGCCAGCAGCGATGCCTCAGGGGCCACAGATACGCAGTATTTT,CASSDASGATDTQYF
TRBV20-1,TRBJ2-2,NA,NA,TGCAGTGCCCGCCAGCCGAGTCCCCACACCACGGAGGGTAACACCGGGGAGCTGTTTTTT,CSARQPSPHTTEGNTGELFF
TRBV19,TRBJ1-1,NA,many,TGTGCCAGTTGGCGGGGGAACACTGAAGCTTTCTTT,CASWRGNTEAFF
TRBV6-1,TRBJ2-7,NA,many,TGTGCCAGCAGTGAAGGTCGGCAGCGAGAGCAGTACTTC,CASSEGRQREQYF
TRBV11-1,TRBJ2-7,NA,NA,TGCGCCAGCAGTGTTGACGGATTCTCCTACGAGCAGTACTTC,CASSVDGFSYEQYF
TRBV28,TRBJ2-7,TRBD1,many,TGTGCCAGCAGTCCAGGGGGCTTAGCTAGCGAGAGTACCTACGAGCAGTACTTC,CASSPGGLASESTYEQYF
TRBV6-2/TRBV6-3,TRBJ2-7,TRBD2,NA,TGTGCCAGCAATTTAGCGGGAGGCCTCTACGAGCAGTACTTC,CASNLAGGLYEQYF
TRBV4-1,TRBJ1-2,NA,many,TGCGCCAGCAGCCAAGCTACGACCACAGACAACTATGGCTACACCTTC,CASSQATTTDNYGYTF
TRBV24-1,TRBJ2-5,TRBD1,many,TGTGCCACCAGTGACGTGACAGGGGGCGAGACCCAGTACTTC,CATSDVTGGETQYF